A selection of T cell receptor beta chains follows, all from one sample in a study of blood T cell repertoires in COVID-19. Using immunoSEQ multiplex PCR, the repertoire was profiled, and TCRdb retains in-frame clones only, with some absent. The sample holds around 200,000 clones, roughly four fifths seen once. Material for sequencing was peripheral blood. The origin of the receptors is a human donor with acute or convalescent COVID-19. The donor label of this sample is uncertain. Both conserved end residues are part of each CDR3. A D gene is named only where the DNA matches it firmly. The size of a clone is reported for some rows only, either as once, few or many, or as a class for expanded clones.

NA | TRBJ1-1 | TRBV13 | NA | TGTGCCAGCAGCTTCGACAGACAAGGGGACACTGAAGCTTTCTTT | CASSFDRQGDTEAFF
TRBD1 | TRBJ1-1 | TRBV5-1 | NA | TGCGCCAGCAGCTTGGTAGGACAGGGGGCGGTCACTGAAGCTTTCTTT | CASSLVGQGAVTEAFF
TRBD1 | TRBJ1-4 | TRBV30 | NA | TGTGCCTGGCTTGACAGGGGAGGAAACGAAAAACTGTTTTTT | CAWLDRGGNEKLFF
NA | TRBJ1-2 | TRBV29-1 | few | TGCAGCGTTGGAGGGGAGGGCGGCGGTGGCTACACCTTC | CSVGGEGGGGYTF
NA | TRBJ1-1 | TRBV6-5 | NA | TGTGCCAGCAGGAGAAAGTCGAACACTGAAGCTTTCTTT | CASRRKSNTEAFF
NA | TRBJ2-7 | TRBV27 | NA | TGTGCCAGCAGTTCCGGACTGTCCTACGAGCAGTACTTC | CASSSGLSYEQYF
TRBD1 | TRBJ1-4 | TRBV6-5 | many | TGTGCCAGCAGTAGACAGGGGGGAGAAAAACTGTTTTTT | CASSRQGGEKLFF
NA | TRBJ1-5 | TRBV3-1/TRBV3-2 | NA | TGTGCCAGCAGCCAGGGGGCGGGGGGCAATCAGCCCCAGCATTTT | CASSQGAGGNQPQHF
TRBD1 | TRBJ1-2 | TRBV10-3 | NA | TGTGCCATCAGGGAGGGACAGTCCTATGGCTACACCTTC | CAIREGQSYGYTF
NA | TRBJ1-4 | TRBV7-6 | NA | TGTGCCAGCAGCCTTAGGGGCCCAACTAATGAAAAACTGTTTTTT | CASSLRGPTNEKLFF
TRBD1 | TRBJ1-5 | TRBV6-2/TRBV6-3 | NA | TGTGCCAGCAGCCTACAGGGGTCGATCAATCAGCCCCAGCATTTT | CASSLQGSINQPQHF
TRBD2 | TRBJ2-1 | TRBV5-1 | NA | TGCGCCAGCAGGGGTAGCGGGGGGTTAAATGAGCAGTTCTTC | CASRGSGGLNEQFF
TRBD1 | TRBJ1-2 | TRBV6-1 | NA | TGTGCCAGCAGTGAAGCGCTTCGGGCAGGGGGAACCTTC | CASSEALRAGGTF
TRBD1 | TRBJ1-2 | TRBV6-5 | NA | TGTGCCAGCAGTTGGGACAGGGGGCGCGGGTATGGCTACACCTTC | CASSWDRGRGYGYTF
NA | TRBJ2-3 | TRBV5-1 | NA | TGCGCCAGCAGCCCCGCCGGTGCAGATACGCAGTATTTT | CASSPAGADTQYF
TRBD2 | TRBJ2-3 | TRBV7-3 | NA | TGTGCCAGCAGCTCCAATCCTAGCGGGATTGGAGATACGCAGTATTTT | CASSSNPSGIGDTQYF
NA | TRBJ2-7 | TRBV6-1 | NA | TGTGCCAGCAGTGATCGAGGCTACGAGCAGTACTTC | CASSDRGYEQYF
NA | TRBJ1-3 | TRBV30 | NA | TGTGCCTGGAGTCCGACAGGTCTGCCCAACGCCCGATTATATTTT | CAWSPTGLPNARLYF
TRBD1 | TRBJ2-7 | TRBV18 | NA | TGTGCCAGCTCTAGACAGGGGGCGTCCTACGAGCAGTACTTC | CASSRQGASYEQYF
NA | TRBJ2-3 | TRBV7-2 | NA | TGTGCCAGCAGCTTATCCCGAGGGCCCTTCACGCGCACAGATACGCAGTATTTT | CASSLSRGPFTRTDTQYF
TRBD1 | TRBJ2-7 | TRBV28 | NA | TGTGCCAGCATGAGGGACAGGGCGACCTACGAGCAGTACTTC | CASMRDRATYEQYF
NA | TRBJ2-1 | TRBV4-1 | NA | TGCGCCAGCAGCCAAGCGAGCGGCTCCTACAATGAGCAGTTCTTC | CASSQASGSYNEQFF
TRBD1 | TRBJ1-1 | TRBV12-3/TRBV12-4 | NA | TGTGCCAGCATGGGACAGAAAGCTTTCTTT | CASMGQKAFF
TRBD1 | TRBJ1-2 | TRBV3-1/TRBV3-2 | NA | TGTGCCAGCAGCCAATCGACAGGGGGTAAGGGCTACACCTTC | CASSQSTGGKGYTF
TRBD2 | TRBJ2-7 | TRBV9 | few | TGTGCCAGCAGCGTAGCCCCTAGCGGAGGACCCATTTCCTACGAGCAGTACTTC | CASSVAPSGGPISYEQYF
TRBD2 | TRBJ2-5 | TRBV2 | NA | TGTGCCAGCAGTGAAGGGTTACTAGCGGGAGGACAAGAGACCCAGTACTTC | CASSEGLLAGGQETQYF
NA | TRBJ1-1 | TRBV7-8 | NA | TGTGCCAGCAGCTTAGTTAGGTGGGGTAAAGCGGCCACTGAAGCTTTCTTT | CASSLVRWGKAATEAFF
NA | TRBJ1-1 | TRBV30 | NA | TGTGCCTGGAATAAACAGGTGGGAACTGAAGCTTTCTTT | CAWNKQVGTEAFF
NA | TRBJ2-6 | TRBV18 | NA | TGTGCCAGCTCACCGGGGGCCTCCTTAACGGGGGCCAACGTCCTGACTTTC | CASSPGASLTGANVLTF
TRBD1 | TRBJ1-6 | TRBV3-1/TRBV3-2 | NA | TGTGCCAGCAGCCAAGATGGGGCAGGGGGCAGTAGATCACCCCTCCACTTT | CASSQDGAGGSRSPLHF
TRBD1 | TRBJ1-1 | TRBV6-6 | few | TGTGCCAGCAGTTCGACAGGGGCCCGGGGAGACACTGAAGCTTTCTTT | CASSSTGARGDTEAFF
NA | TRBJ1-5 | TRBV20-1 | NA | TGCAGTGCTAGTACGGGGGGAGGGGAGCCCCAGCATTTT | CSASTGGGEPQHF
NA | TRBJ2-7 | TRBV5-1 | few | TGCGCCAGCAGCTTGGACAGTCAGACCTACGAGCAGTACTTC | CASSLDSQTYEQYF
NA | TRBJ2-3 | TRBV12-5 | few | TGTGCTAGTGGTTTGAGGGGGGGGGCAGATACGCAGTATTTT | CASGLRGGADTQYF
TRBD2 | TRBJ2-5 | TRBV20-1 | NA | TGCAGTGCTAGTACTAGCGGGAGGGAGACCCAGTACTTC | CSASTSGRETQYF
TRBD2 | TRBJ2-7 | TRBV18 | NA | TGTGCCAGCTCACCAGGCGGGAGGGCCGAAGAGCAGTACTTC | CASSPGGRAEEQYF
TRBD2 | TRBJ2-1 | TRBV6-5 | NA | TGTGCCAGCAGGGTGGGACTAGGGTCCTACAATGAGCAGTTCTTC | CASRVGLGSYNEQFF
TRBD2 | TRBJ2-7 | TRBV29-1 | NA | TGCAGTGTTCCGGGCGAGCGGGGCTCCTACGAGCAGTACTTC | CSVPGERGSYEQYF
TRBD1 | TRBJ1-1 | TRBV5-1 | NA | TGCGCCAGCAGCTCGGGGAGGACAGGGGTAGGCACTGAAGCTTTCTTT | CASSSGRTGVGTEAFF
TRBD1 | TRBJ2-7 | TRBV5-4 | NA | TGTGCCAGCAGGTTATCAGGGGGATTAGGAAACGAGCAGTACTTC | CASRLSGGLGNEQYF
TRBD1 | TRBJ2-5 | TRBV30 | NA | TGTGCCTGGAGCGGGCGAGACAGGGGAGAGACCCAGTACTTC | CAWSGRDRGETQYF
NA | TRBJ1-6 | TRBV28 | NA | TGTGCCAGCAGTTTCAGTCCTTATAATTCACCCCTCCACTTT | CASSFSPYNSPLHF
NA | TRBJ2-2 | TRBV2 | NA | TGTGCCAGCAGAGGAGGTGTGAACTGGGTCACCGGGGAGCTGTTTTTT | CASRGGVNWVTGELFF
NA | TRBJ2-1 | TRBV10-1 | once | TGCGCCAGCAGTGGTACGGGGGTACCGATTAATGAGCAGTTCTTC | CASSGTGVPINEQFF
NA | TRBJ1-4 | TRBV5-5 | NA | TGTGCCAGCAGCCCGGGGTCTAATGAAAAACTGTTTTTT | CASSPGSNEKLFF
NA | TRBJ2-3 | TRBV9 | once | TGTGCCAGCAGCGTAGGGGCTAGCAATGGGGCAGATACGCAGTATTTT | CASSVGASNGADTQYF
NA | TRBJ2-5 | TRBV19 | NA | TGTGCCAGTAGTCGCCCAGGGAGGGGACAAGAGACCCGGTACTTC | CASSRPGRGQETRYF
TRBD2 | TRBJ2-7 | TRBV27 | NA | TGTGCCAGCAGTTTGACTAGCTTCGACAGCGAGCAGTACTTC | CASSLTSFDSEQYF
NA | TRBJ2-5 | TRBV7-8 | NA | TGTGCCAGCAGCCCCACCGGGCAAGAGACCCAGTACTTC | CASSPTGQETQYF
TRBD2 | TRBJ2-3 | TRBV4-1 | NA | TGCGCCAGCAGCCAAGAAAGACTAGCGGGAGTATCAGATACGCAGTATTTT | CASSQERLAGVSDTQYF
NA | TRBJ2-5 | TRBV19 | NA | TGTGCCAGTAGTTGGTCACCCGAGGAGACCCAGTACTTC | CASSWSPEETQYF
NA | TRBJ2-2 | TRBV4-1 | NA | TGCGCCAGCAGCCGAGCCTCGGGGGCGAACACCGGGGAGCTGTTTTTT | CASSRASGANTGELFF
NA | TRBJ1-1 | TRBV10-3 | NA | TGTGCCATCGGGGGGGCTGCTGAAGCTTTCTTT | CAIGGAAEAFF
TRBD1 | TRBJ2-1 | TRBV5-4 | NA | TGTGCCAGCAGCTTGGGGACAGGGGGGACCTACAATGAGCAGTTCTTC | CASSLGTGGTYNEQFF
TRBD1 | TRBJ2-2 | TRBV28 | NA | TGTGCCAGCAGTTTGACAGGGGGTATATCGGCCGGGGAGCTGTTTTTT | CASSLTGGISAGELFF
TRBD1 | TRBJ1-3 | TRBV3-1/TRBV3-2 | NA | TGTGCCAGCAGGAGTGGGACAGGGTCTGGAAACACCATATATTTT | CASRSGTGSGNTIYF
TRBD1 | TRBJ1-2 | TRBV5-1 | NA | TGCGCCAGCAGCCCCCGGGACAGGAACTATGGCTACACCTTC | CASSPRDRNYGYTF
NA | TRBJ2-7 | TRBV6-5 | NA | TGTGCCAGCAGTACCATAGCGGTTAGCTCCTACGAGCAGTACTTC | CASSTIAVSSYEQYF